This T cell receptor (beta chain) emerged from a study of blood T cell repertoires in COVID-19. Germline V gene sequence: CDR1 LGHNA, CDR2 YNFKEQ. The V end lost 0 bases, the J end lost 0 bases, and 9 bases lay between the germline ends. The CDR3 runs to 16 residues. Sequencing used immunoSEQ multiplex PCR; TCRdb keeps in-frame clones, though not all of them. The table lists 300,000 to 350,000 clones, 70% to 90% of them singletons. Adults between roughly 18 and 100 years of age took part from approximately 24 US areas. The rearrangement uses TRBV4-2 and TRBJ2-1; D gene ambiguous. Sequencing was done on a sample of PBMCs or T cells enriched from blood (not recorded which). The source of this sequence is a young man who had recovered from COVID-19. The CDR3 spells CASSQDITVSYNEQFF. The CDR3 DNA sequence: TGTGCCAGCAGCCAAGATATAACAGTCTCCTACAATGAGCAGTTCTTC.